The clone carrying this TCR beta chain was counted once. The sample originates from a study of blood T cell repertoires in COVID-19. Per the authors' pipeline: Amplification of reference gene primers provided the estimated nucleated cell counts. Profiled with immunoSEQ multiplex PCR; TCRdb holds only in-frame clones, not every one. V and J calls and clone size follow that table, whereas D and trimming were derived from the DNA. Of more than 65,000 clones in the sample, approximately 82% were seen once. Germline V gene lookup returns CDR1 DFQATT and CDR2 SNEGSKA (reference sequence). This CDR3 has 17 residues. After removal of 3 bases from V and 1 base from J, the junction contained 11 bases not matched to a gene.

V gene TRBV20-1 combines with J gene TRBJ2-3, with TRBD2 identical over 9 bases. This sequence was found in a human donor in a cohort sampled during active COVID-19. The sample consisted of peripheral blood. CDR3 sequence reads: CSASWVAGDLGTDTQYF. The DNA of the CDR3 is TGCAGTGCTAGTTGGGTAGCGGGGGATCTAGGCACAGATACGCAGTATTTT.